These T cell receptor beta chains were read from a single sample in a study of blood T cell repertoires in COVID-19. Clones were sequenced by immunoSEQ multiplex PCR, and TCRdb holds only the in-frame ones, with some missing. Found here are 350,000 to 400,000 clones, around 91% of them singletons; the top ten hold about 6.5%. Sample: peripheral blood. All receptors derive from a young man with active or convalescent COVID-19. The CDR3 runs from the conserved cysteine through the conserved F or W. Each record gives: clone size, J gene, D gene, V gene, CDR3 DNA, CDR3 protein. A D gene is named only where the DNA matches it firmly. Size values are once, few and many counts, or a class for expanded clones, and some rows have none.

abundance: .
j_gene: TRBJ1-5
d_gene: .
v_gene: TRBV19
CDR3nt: TGTGCCAGTAGTCTAAGAACAGGGATCGGTCAGCCCCAGCATTTT
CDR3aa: CASSLRTGIGQPQHF

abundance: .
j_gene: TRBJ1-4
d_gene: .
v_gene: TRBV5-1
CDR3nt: TGCGCCAGCAGCCCAGGGTCTGCAACTAATGAAAAACTGTTTTTT
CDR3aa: CASSPGSATNEKLFF

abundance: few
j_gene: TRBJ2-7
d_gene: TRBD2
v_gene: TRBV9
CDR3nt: TGTGCCAGCAGCCCCACGGGGGGATGGGGTTACGAGCAGTACTTC
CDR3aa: CASSPTGGWGYEQYF

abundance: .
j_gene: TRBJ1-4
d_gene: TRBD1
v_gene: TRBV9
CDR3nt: TGTGCCAGCAGCACGCGGACAGGACCTAATGAAAAACTGTTTTTT
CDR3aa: CASSTRTGPNEKLFF

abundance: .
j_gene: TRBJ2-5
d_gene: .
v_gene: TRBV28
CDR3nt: TGTGCCAGCAGACAGGGGGGGGAGACCCAGTACTTC
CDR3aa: CASRQGGETQYF

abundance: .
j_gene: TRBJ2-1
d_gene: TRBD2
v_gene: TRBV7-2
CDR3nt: TGTGCCAGCAGCTTATTTCTGACTAGCGGGGGCATCACCGATGAGCAGTTCTTC
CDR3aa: CASSLFLTSGGITDEQFF

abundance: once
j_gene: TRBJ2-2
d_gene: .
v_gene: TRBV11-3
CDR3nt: TGTGCCAGCAGCTTAGATTACCCCCGTGAGGGCACCGGGGAGCTGTTTTTT
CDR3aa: CASSLDYPREGTGELFF

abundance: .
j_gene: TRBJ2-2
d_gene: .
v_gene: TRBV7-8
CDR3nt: TGTGCCAGCAGCTTACGGGATCGCTTCACCGGGGAGCTGTTTTTT
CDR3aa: CASSLRDRFTGELFF

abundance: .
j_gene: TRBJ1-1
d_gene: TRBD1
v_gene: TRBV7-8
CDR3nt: TGTGCCAGCAGCCTAGGACAGGCGAAGAACACTGAAGCTTTCTTT
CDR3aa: CASSLGQAKNTEAFF

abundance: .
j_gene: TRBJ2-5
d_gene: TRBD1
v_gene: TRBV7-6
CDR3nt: TGTGCCAGCAGCTTAGGTGGTCAGGGGGCTCAAGAGACCCAGTACTTC
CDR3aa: CASSLGGQGAQETQYF

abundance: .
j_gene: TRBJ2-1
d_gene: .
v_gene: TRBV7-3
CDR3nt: TGTGCCAGCAGCTCCGACGGAAGGGGCAATGAGCAGTTCTTC
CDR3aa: CASSSDGRGNEQFF

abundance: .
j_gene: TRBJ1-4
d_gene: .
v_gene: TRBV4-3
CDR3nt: TGCGCCAGCAGCCAAGTGACAGGCCCTAATGAAAAACTGTTTTTT
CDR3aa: CASSQVTGPNEKLFF

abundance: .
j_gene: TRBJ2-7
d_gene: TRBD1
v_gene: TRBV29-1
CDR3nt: TGCAGCATTGGACAGGAGAACTACGAGCAGTACTTC
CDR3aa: CSIGQENYEQYF

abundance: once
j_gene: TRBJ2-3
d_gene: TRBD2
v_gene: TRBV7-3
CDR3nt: TGTGCCAGCAGCTTAAGCCCATCTAGCGGGGGGCTGGCAGATACGCAGTATTTT
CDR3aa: CASSLSPSSGGLADTQYF

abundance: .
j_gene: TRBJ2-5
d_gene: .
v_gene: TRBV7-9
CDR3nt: TGTGCCAGCACCACTTCGTACCAAGAGACCCAGTACTTC
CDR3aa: CASTTSYQETQYF

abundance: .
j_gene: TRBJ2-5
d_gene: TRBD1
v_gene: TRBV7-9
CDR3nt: TGTGCCAGCAGCCCACAGGGGGGAGAGACCCAGTACTTC
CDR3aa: CASSPQGGETQYF

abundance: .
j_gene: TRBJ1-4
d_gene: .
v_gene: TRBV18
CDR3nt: TGTGCCAGCTCACCATTGGGAGGAGAAAAACTGTTTTTT
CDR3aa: CASSPLGGEKLFF

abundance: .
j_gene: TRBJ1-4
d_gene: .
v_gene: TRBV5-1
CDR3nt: TGCGCCAGCAGCTCCAGCTCACCGACAGGTTCTGCGTTTGCTAATGAAAAACTGTTTTTT
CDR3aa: CASSSSSPTGSAFANEKLFF

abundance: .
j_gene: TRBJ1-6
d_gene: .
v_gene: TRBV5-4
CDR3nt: TGTGCCAGCAGCCGAGGGGGGGCGAGCTCCTATAATTCACCCCTCCACTTT
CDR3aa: CASSRGGASSYNSPLHF

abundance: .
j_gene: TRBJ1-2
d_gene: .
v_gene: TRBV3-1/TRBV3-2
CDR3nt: TGTGCCAGCAGCCTCAGTGCTGTTTCAGACTATGGCTACACCTTC
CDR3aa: CASSLSAVSDYGYTF

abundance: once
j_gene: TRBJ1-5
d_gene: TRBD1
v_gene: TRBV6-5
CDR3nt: TGTGCCAGCGACAGGGACCCTTATAATCAGCCCCAGCATTTT
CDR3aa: CASDRDPYNQPQHF

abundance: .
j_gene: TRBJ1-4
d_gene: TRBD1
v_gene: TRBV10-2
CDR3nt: TGCGCCAGCAGTGAGCCGGACAGGGGGAAGGAAAAACTGTTTTTT
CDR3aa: CASSEPDRGKEKLFF

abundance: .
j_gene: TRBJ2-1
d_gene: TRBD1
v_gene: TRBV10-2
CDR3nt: TGCGCCAGCAGTGAGTCGACAGGGAACCTCTACAATGAGCAGTTCTTC
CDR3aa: CASSESTGNLYNEQFF

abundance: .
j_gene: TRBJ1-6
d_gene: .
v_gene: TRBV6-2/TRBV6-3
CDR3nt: TGTGCCAGCAGTGGCCGTCTAGGTTCGGGTAATTCACCCCTCCACTTT
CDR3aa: CASSGRLGSGNSPLHF

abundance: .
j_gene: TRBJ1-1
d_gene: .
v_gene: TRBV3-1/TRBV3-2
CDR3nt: TGTGCCAGCAGCCAATCGTCGGGGACTGAAGCTTTCTTT
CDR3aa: CASSQSSGTEAFF

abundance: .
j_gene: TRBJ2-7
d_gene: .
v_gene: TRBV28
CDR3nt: TGTGCCAGCAGTTTGGGGGGTTCATCCTACGAGCAGTACTTC
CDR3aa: CASSLGGSSYEQYF

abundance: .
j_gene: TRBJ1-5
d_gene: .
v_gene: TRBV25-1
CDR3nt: TGTGCCAGCAGTCCTTGGAGGGGTCAGGTTCAGCCCCAGCATTTT
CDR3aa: CASSPWRGQVQPQHF

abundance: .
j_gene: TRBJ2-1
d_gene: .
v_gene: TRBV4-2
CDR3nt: TGTGCCAGCAGCCAGGAGCAGAGAAATGAGCAGTTCTTC
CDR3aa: CASSQEQRNEQFF

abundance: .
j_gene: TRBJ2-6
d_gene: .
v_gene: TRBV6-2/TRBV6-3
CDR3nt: TGTGCCAGCAGTTCTCAATACAGGGAATCTTCTGGGGCCAACGTGCTGACTTTC
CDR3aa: CASSSQYRESSGANVLTF

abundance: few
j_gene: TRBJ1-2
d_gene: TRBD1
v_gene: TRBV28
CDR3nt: TGTGCCAGCAGTCCATCGACAGGGGGGCCCTTTAACTATGGCTACACCTTC
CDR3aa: CASSPSTGGPFNYGYTF

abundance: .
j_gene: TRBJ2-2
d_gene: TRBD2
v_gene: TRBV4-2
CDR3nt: TGTGCCAGCAGCCAACCCCCGGGACTAGCGGGACTAAACACCGGGGAGCTGTTTTTT
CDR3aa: CASSQPPGLAGLNTGELFF

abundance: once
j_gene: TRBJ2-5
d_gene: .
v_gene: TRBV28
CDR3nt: TGTGCCAGCGGATACCCACGTGGCGGGGAGACCCAGTACTTC
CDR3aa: CASGYPRGGETQYF

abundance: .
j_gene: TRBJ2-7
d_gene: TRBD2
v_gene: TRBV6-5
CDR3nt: TGTGCCAGCAGTTACGGGGCTAGCGGTAGCTCCTACGAGCAGTACTTC
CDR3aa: CASSYGASGSSYEQYF

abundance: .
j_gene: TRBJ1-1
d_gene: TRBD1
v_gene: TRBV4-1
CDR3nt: TGCGCCAGCAGCCAAGTTCTCCGACAGGGGGAGAACACTGAAGCTTTCTTT
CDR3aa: CASSQVLRQGENTEAFF

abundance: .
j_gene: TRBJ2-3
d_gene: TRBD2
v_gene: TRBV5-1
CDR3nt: TGCGCCAGCAGCTCCTCTAGCGGGGGGACAGATACGCAGTATTTT
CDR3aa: CASSSSSGGTDTQYF

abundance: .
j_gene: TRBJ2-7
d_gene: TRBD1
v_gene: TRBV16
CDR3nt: TGTGCCAGCAGCCCGGGACAGGGGATGGGGGAGCAGTACTTC
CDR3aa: CASSPGQGMGEQYF

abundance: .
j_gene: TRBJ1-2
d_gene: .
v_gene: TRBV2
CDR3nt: TGTGCCAGCAGCCGAACGGACAGCATACGCTATGGCTACACCTTC
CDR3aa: CASSRTDSIRYGYTF

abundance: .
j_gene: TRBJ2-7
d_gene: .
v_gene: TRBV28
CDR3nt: TGTGCCAGCAGTGCGACGGGAGAAAGCTACGAGCAGTACTTC
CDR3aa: CASSATGESYEQYF

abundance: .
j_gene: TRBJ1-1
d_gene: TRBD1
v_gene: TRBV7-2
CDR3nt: TGTGCCAGCAGCTACCCGGGGACAGACAAAGCTTTCTTT
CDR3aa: CASSYPGTDKAFF

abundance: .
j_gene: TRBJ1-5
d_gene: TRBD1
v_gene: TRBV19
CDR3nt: TGTGCCAGTCGGGGACAGGGGCTCGATCAGCCCCAGCATTTT
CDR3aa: CASRGQGLDQPQHF

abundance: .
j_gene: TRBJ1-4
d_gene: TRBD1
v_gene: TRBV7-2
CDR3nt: TGTGCCAGCAGCATAAGACAGGGGGGCGGTGAAAAACTGTTTTTT
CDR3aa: CASSIRQGGGEKLFF

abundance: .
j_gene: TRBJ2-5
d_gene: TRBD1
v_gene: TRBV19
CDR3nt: TGTGCCAGTAGTACTTACCCGGGACAGGGATGGGAGACCCAGTACTTC
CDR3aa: CASSTYPGQGWETQYF

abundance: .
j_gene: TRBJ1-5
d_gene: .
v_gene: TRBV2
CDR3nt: TGTGCCAGCAGGCGGGGCGATCAGCCCCAGCATTTT
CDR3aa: CASRRGDQPQHF

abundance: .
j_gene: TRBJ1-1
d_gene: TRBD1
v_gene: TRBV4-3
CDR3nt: TGCGCCAGCAGCTTAGGACAGGGCGGGAACACTGAAGCTTTCTTT
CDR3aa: CASSLGQGGNTEAFF

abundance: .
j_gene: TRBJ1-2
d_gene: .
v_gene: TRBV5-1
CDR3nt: TGCGCCAGCAGCGGGCCACAGACCGGCTATGGCTACACCTTC
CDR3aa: CASSGPQTGYGYTF

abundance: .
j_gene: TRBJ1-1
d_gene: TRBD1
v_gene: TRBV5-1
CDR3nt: TGCGCCAGCAGCTCCCAAGGGACAGGGGGCATACAAGCTTTCTTT
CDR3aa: CASSSQGTGGIQAFF

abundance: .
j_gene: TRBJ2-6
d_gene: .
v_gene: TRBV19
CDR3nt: TGTGCCAGTAGACGTCAGAGGTGGGGGGCCAACGTCCTGACTTTC
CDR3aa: CASRRQRWGANVLTF

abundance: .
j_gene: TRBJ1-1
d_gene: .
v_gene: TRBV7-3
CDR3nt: TGTGCCAGCAGCCCCTTGAGGGAGTCCACTGAAGCTTTCTTT
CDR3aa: CASSPLRESTEAFF